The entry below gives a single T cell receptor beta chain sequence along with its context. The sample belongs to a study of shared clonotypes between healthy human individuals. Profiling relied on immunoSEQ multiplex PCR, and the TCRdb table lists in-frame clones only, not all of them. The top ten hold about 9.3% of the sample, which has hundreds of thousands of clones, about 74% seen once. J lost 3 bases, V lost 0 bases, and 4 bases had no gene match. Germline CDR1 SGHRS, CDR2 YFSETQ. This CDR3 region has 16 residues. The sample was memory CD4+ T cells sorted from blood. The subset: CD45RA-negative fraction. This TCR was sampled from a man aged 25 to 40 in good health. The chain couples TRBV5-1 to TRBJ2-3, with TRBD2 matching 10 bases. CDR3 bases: TGCGCCAGCAGCTTGGGAGAAGCGGGAGGGACAGATACGCAGTATTTT. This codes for CASSLGEAGGTDTQYF.